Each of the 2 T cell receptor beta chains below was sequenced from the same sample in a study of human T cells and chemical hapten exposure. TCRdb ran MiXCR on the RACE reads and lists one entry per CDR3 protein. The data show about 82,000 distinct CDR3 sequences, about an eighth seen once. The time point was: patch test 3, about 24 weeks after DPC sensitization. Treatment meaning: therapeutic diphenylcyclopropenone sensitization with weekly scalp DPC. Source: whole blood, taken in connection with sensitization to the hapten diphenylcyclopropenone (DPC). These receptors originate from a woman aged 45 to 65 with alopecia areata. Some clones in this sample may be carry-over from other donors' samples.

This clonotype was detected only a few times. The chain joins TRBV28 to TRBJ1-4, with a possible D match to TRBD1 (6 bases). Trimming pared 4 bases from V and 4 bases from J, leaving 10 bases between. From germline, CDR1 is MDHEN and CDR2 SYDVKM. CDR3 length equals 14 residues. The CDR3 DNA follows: TGTGCCAGCAGTTCCGGGACACTTAATGAAAAACTGTTTTTT. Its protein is CASSSGTLNEKLFF.

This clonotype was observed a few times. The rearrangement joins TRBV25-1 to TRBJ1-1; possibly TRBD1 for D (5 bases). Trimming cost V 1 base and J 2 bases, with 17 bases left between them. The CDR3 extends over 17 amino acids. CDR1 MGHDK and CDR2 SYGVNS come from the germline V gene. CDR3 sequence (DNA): TGTGCCAGCAGTGAATCTCTACCCTCAGGGCTTAACACTGAAGCTTTCTTT. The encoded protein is CASSESLPSGLNTEAFF.